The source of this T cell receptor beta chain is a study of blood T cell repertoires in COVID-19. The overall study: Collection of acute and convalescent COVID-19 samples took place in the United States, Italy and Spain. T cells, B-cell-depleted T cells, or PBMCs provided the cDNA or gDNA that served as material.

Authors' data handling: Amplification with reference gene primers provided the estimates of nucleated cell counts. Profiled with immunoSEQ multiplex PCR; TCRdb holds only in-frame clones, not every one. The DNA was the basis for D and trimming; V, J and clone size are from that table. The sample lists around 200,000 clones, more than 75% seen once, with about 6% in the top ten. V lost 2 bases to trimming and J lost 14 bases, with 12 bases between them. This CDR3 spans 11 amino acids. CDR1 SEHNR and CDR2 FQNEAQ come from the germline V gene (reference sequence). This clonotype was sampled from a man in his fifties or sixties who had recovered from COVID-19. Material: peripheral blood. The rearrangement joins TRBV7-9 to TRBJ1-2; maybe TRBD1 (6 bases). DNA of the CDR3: TGTGCCAGCAGCTTATCGACAGGAAGGACCTTC. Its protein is CASSLSTGRTF.